The clone carrying this T cell receptor (beta chain) was observed a few times. Its antigen is not known. Sorting that relied on CD45RO/CCR7/CD25/CD127/CD95/CD27 yielded CD4+ naive, central memory, regulatory and stem cell-like memory cells. Sorted populations were all over 95% pure. The data originate from a study of beta chain features in type 1 diabetes. The study, taken as a whole, reports: Researchers report that Type 1 diabetes patients had moderately but significantly shorter TCRB CDR3s across all four CD4+ subsets. Among patients, naive, central memory and Treg TCRB repertoires appeared more similar than among healthy donors.

Germline loops: CDR1 SGHRS, CDR2 YFSETQ. The germline V and J ends were trimmed by 0 bases and 4 bases, with 11 bases remaining between them. CDR3 size: 14 residues. Expressed TCRB transcripts were sequenced because the isolated RNA had all been reverse transcribed beforehand. TCRdb's copy holds only in-frame clones and misses some; the assay was immunoSEQ multiplex PCR. Of about 740,000 clones listed, 13% are singletons. The sequence came from a man younger than 30 with type 1 diabetes. This chain connects TRBV5-1 to TRBJ2-7; possibly TRBD1 for D (6 bases). The sample taken for sequencing was naive CD4+ T cells from blood. In DNA, the CDR3 is TGCGCCAGCAGCTTGGAACAGGGTAGTTACGAGCAGTACTTC. It yields the protein CASSLEQGSYEQYF.